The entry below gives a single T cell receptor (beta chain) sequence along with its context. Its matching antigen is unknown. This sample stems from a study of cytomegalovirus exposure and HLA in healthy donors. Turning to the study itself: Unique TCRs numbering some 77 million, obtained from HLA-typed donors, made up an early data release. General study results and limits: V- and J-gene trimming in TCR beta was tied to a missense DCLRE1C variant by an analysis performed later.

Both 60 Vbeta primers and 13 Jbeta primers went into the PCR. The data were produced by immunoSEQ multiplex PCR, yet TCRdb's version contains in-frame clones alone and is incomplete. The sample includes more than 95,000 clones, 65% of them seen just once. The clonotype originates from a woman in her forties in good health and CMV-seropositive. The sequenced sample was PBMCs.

The CDR3 protein is CASRPAARSVSNQPQHF. The CDR3 region has the DNA TGTGCCAGCAGGCCCGCCGCTCGGAGCGTAAGCAATCAGCCCCAGCATTTT. This chain connects TRBV11-3 to TRBJ1-5, with D uncertain. The ends were cut back, 6 bases at V and 1 base at J, with 19 bases in the middle. CDR1 and CDR2 (germline): SGHNT, YENEEA. The CDR3 has 17 residues.